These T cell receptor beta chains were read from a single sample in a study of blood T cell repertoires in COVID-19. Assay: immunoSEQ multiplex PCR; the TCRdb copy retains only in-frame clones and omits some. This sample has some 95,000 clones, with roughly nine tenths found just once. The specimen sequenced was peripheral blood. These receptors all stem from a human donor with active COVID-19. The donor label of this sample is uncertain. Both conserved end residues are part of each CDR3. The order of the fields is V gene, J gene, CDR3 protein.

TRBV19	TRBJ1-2	CASMGQFYGYTF
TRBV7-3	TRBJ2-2	CASSLSSTGELFF
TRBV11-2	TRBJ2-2	CASSLGLRGGSGELFF
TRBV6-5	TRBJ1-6	CASSPRTGNNSPLHF
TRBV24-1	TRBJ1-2	CATSDGPGGYTF
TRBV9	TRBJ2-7	CASSATPMLAGGVHEQYF
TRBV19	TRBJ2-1	CASSTGSSYNEQFF
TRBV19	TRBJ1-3	CASSIDGGSGNTIYF
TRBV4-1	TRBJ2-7	CASSQGGGQGYPTKQYF
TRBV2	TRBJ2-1	CASSRLAGNNEQFF
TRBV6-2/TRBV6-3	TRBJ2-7	CASSYIPGGGEQYF
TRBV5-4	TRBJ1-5	CASSLNGREPQHF
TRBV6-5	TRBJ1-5	CAPEGDRGDQPQHF
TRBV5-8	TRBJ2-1	CASSSDLSGAGEQFF
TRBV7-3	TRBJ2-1	CASSSGGISYNEQFF
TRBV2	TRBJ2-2	CASSEKSGDNTGELFF
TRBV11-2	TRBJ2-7	CASSFGGGPYEQYF
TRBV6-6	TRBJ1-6	CASSPGQGVVGAPLHF
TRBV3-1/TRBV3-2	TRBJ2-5	CASSRGGSPQETQYF
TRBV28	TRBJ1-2	CASQGQALRRGYNYGYTF
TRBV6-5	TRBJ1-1	CASRKLGGNTEAFF
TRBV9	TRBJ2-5	CASSDLLLESETQYF
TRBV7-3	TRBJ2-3	CASSLDQGTSTDTQYF
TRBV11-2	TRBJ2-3	CASTQRGGADYTQYF
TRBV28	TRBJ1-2	CASSSALSPYGYTF
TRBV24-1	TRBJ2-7	CATSDFGTSCEQYF
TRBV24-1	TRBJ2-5	CATSDPGGQGARETQYF
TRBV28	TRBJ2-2	CASSRTGGDPGELFF
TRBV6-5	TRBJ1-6	CASRDSFEDSPLHF
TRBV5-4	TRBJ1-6	CASSSGQFSYNSPLHF
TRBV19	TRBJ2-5	CASSMSSQETQYF